These T cell receptor beta chains were read from a single sample in a study of blood T cell repertoires in COVID-19. Sequencing used immunoSEQ multiplex PCR; TCRdb keeps in-frame clones, though not all of them. Among under 250,000 clones listed, roughly 86% were seen once. Input material: peripheral blood. Receptor source: a man at least 80 years old with acute or convalescent COVID-19. The CDR3 runs from the conserved cysteine through the conserved F or W. D genes are given only for firm matches. A clone size is listed for some rows: how often the clone was seen (once, few, many), or a class if it is expanded.

d_gene,v_gene,abundance,j_gene,CDR3aa,CDR3nt
TRBD1,TRBV6-5,NA,TRBJ1-6,CASSPQGANSPLHF,TGTGCCAGCAGTCCCCAGGGGGCTAATTCACCCCTCCACTTT
NA,TRBV18,NA,TRBJ2-2,CASSPRVIGELFF,TGTGCCAGCTCACCGCGGGTCATCGGGGAGCTGTTTTTT
NA,TRBV5-8,NA,TRBJ2-2,CASSLGVQGTGELFF,TGTGCCAGCAGCTTGGGGGTCCAGGGCACCGGGGAGCTGTTTTTT
NA,TRBV6-2/TRBV6-3,NA,TRBJ1-5,CASGFQISNQPQHF,TGTGCCAGCGGTTTCCAGATTAGCAATCAGCCCCAGCATTTT
NA,TRBV5-4,NA,TRBJ1-2,CASSLSGRTLYGYTF,TGTGCCAGCAGCTTGAGCGGCAGGACCCTCTATGGCTACACCTTC
NA,TRBV5-1,NA,TRBJ2-5,CASSLGLANKETQYF,TGCGCCAGCAGCTTGGGTCTAGCGAATAAAGAGACCCAGTACTTC
TRBD1,TRBV28,NA,TRBJ2-7,CASSLAGTGDYEQYF,TGTGCCAGCAGTTTAGCCGGGACAGGGGACTACGAGCAGTACTTC
NA,TRBV11-2,NA,TRBJ2-7,CASSHPSPSYEQYF,TGTGCCAGCAGCCATCCGTCCCCTAGCTACGAGCAGTACTTC
NA,TRBV5-6,NA,TRBJ2-2,CASSPGTGELFF,TGTGCCAGCAGCCCCGGTACCGGGGAGCTGTTTTTT
TRBD2,TRBV19,NA,TRBJ2-2,CASSQNSGGTGELFF,TGTGCCAGTAGCCAAAATAGCGGGGGCACCGGGGAGCTGTTTTTT
NA,TRBV19,NA,TRBJ2-3,CASSLPGGGGGDTQYF,TGTGCCAGTAGCCTCCCCGGGGGAGGGGGAGGTGATACGCAGTATTTT
NA,TRBV28,NA,TRBJ1-2,CASSSPGFDGYTF,TGTGCCAGCAGTTCCCCCGGGTTCGATGGCTACACCTTC
TRBD1,TRBV24-1,NA,TRBJ2-5,CATSDPGTEETQYF,TGTGCCACCAGTGACCCCGGGACAGAAGAGACCCAGTACTTC
TRBD1,TRBV6-5,NA,TRBJ1-1,CASNYRGQENTEAFF,TGTGCCAGCAACTACAGGGGGCAGGAGAACACTGAAGCTTTCTTT
TRBD1,TRBV7-2,NA,TRBJ1-5,CASRSQGGGNQPQHF,TGTGCCAGCAGATCTCAGGGGGGCGGCAATCAGCCCCAGCATTTT
NA,TRBV5-1,NA,TRBJ1-2,CASSLEGSGYTF,TGCGCCAGCAGCTTAGAGGGAAGTGGCTACACCTTC
TRBD2,TRBV4-2,NA,TRBJ2-1,CASSRLAAGFYNEQFF,TGTGCCAGCAGCCGATTGGCAGCGGGATTCTACAATGAGCAGTTCTTC
NA,TRBV2,NA,TRBJ1-1,CASLRTENTEAFF,TGTGCCTCTTTAAGGACAGAGAACACTGAAGCTTTCTTT
NA,TRBV28,NA,TRBJ1-1,CASSPPGNTEAFF,TGTGCCAGCAGCCCCCCGGGGAACACTGAAGCTTTCTTT
NA,TRBV10-3,NA,TRBJ1-1,CAISEPMTGNTEAFF,TGTGCCATCAGTGAGCCCATGACTGGGAACACTGAAGCTTTCTTT
NA,TRBV7-9,NA,TRBJ1-3,CASSLGAKSNTIYF,TGTGCCAGCAGCTTAGGTGCAAAAAGCAACACCATATATTTT
NA,TRBV19,once,TRBJ1-2,CAAQQPPVYGYTF,TGTGCCGCACAACAGCCTCCCGTCTATGGCTACACCTTC
TRBD1,TRBV3-1/TRBV3-2,NA,TRBJ1-1,CASSFDRGEAFF,TGTGCCAGCAGTTTCGACAGGGGTGAAGCTTTCTTT
TRBD1,TRBV6-5,NA,TRBJ2-1,CASLRGDRQFF,TGTGCCAGCCTACGAGGGGACAGACAGTTCTTC
TRBD1,TRBV5-8,NA,TRBJ2-7,CASSWRQGGYEQYF,TGTGCCAGCAGCTGGCGACAGGGGGGTTACGAGCAGTACTTC
TRBD1,TRBV27,NA,TRBJ2-2,CASTRQGTLLGGKAGELFF,TGTGCCAGCACCCGACAGGGTACGCTTTTAGGGGGCAAAGCCGGGGAGCTGTTTTTT
TRBD1,TRBV10-3,NA,TRBJ1-5,CATLDGTGDNQPQHF,TGTGCCACCCTAGACGGGACAGGGGATAATCAGCCCCAGCATTTT
NA,TRBV2,few,TRBJ1-6,CASSEGERYNSPLHF,TGTGCCAGCAGCGAAGGGGAGCGGTATAATTCACCCCTCCACTTT
TRBD1,TRBV28,NA,TRBJ1-5,CATDRDSNQPQHF,TGTGCCACCGACAGGGATAGCAATCAGCCCCAGCATTTT
TRBD1,TRBV19,NA,TRBJ2-5,CASSRSSGTGTQETQYF,TGTGCCAGTAGTAGATCATCCGGGACAGGTACACAAGAGACCCAGTACTTC
TRBD1,TRBV5-1,NA,TRBJ1-1,CASGFRGDTEAFF,TGCGCCAGCGGATTCAGGGGGGACACTGAAGCTTTCTTT
NA,TRBV25-1,NA,TRBJ1-6,CASGGVRSNSPLHF,TGTGCCAGCGGGGGGGTCCGGTCTAATTCACCCCTCCACTTT
TRBD2,TRBV28,NA,TRBJ2-1,CASVTSGRVAPSEQFF,TGTGCCAGCGTGACTAGCGGGAGAGTCGCACCTAGTGAGCAGTTCTTC
TRBD1,TRBV9,NA,TRBJ1-3,CASSFQGARGNTIYF,TGTGCCAGCAGCTTCCAGGGGGCGCGAGGAAACACCATATATTTT
NA,TRBV5-4,few,TRBJ1-4,CASSLGGRNEKLFF,TGTGCCAGCAGTCTGGGGGGACGTAATGAAAAACTGTTTTTT
NA,TRBV29-1,few,TRBJ2-3,CSAAGQGDTQYF,TGCAGCGCAGCGGGCCAAGGGGATACGCAGTATTTT